This T cell receptor beta chain came from a study of T cell responses to AZD1222 COVID-19 vaccine. The table came from immunoSEQ multiplex PCR; TCRdb's copy has only in-frame clones and leaves some out. Among more than 100,000 clones listed, about 82% were seen once. Source: peripheral blood, taken 28 days after the second dose of the MenACWY control vaccine. The receptor was isolated from an adult who received the MenACWY meningococcal vaccine as a control.

CDR3 residues: CAWRGQGVGNTIYF. As DNA, the CDR3 is TGTGCCTGGAGGGGACAGGGGGTTGGAAACACCATATATTTT. This chain joins TRBV30 and TRBJ1-3; TRBD1 matches at 11 bases. Per germline, CDR1 GTSNPN and CDR2 SVGIG (reference sequence). The junction had 1 base not matched to a gene; V was cut back by 3 bases and J by 3 bases. This CDR3 spans 14 amino acids. Supplemented by reference TRBV30 and TRBJ1-3, the full variable domain reads SQTIHQWPATLVQPVGSPLSLECTVEGTSNPNLYWYRQAAGRGLQLLFYSVGIGQISSEVPQNLSASRPQDRQFILSSKKLLLSDSGFYLCAWRGQGVGNTIYFGEGSWLTVV.